A single T cell receptor beta chain is shown here with its context. The antigen this receptor binds is unknown. Qualities for individual bases were not recorded, and no much larger clone is one base off. These data originate in a study of blood T cell repertoires in COVID-19 (dated by TCRdb to the early 2020s). Regarding the study in general: Samples covering the acute and convalescent phases of COVID-19 were provided by collaborators in the United States, Italy and Spain. The material from the prospective study consisted of cDNA or gDNA derived from T cells, B-cell-depleted T cells, or PBMCs. The dataset comprised deeply sampled blood TCRbeta repertoires from subjects exposed to, actively infected with, or recovered from COVID-19. The repertoires were released in a freely available public database meant as a resource for research on the immune response to SARS-CoV-2. Samples came from the ongoing ImmuneRACE study (first 160 participants) plus 1,254 subjects from 6 global collaborators. Nearly every sample came with metadata listing a de-identified subject ID, COVID-19 status, age in years and sex. Where available, HLA class I and class II types were taken from metadata supplied by the sample provider and were not determined by assay-based typing. The paper's findings and limits, for the study overall: The amount of clinical and demographic metadata varied by source and participant and was provided uncurated.

At one collaborating source in Seattle, patients were enrolled during active infection and were followed longitudinally through the course of disease. Whole blood was collected in K2EDTA tubes by collaborating institutions according to the institutions' own protocols. Collaborator samples were shipped for TCRbeta analysis as frozen whole blood, isolated PBMCs, or DNA extracted from either sample type. Relative to germline, V is missing 3 bases and J is missing 4 bases, with 11 bases of the junction outside any gene match. CDR1 SGHTA and CDR2 FQGNSA were looked up in the germline V gene. The CDR3 holds 18 amino acids from the cysteine to the phenylalanine. The CDR3 DNA has 54 bases and is translated from base 1. The immunoSEQ Assay, a bias-controlled multiplex PCR, was used to amplify TCRbeta CDR3 regions from genomic DNA. Regarding the original processing steps: Nucleated cell counts per sample were estimated from amplification of reference gene primers within the assay. Sequence reads were collapsed and filtered to measure the absolute abundance of every unique TCRbeta CDR3 rearrangement. For each sample, productive Simpson clonality was calculated as the square root of Simpson's diversity index over productive rearrangements. TCRdb took over this immuneACCESS table, retaining in-frame rearrangements with V and J assigned. Such tables are incomplete; in checked studies, under half of the missing clones stem from an unresolved V gene, and the remainder is unexplained. Clonal size and the V and J genes are those of that table, whereas D and trimming came from the DNA. For this sample there are 350,000 or so clones; about nine tenths appear just once. The ten largest account for 1.5% to 2% of the sample.

The specimen was peripheral blood. The TCR comes from a woman in her 30s with COVID-19, enrolled during active disease. The rearrangement combines TRBV7-2 with TRBJ2-5, and 13 junctional nucleotides match TRBD2. The DNA sequence follows: TGTGCCAGCAGCTTGGGACTAGCGGGACCTCCTCGAGGAGAGACCCAGTACTTC. Translated, this gives CASSLGLAGPPRGETQYF. This CDR3, with the reference TRBV7-2 and TRBJ2-5 proteins standing in past its ends, gives the full variable domain GAGVSQSPSNKVTEKGKDVELRCDPISGHTALYWYRQSLGQGLEFLIYFQGNSAPDKSGLPSDRFSAERTGGSVSTLTIQRTQQEDSAVYLCASSLGLAGPPRGETQYFGPGTRLLVL.